The clone carrying this T cell receptor (beta chain) has just a few counts. This sample stems from a study of T-cell reconstitution after alpha-beta-depleted transplantation in children. This CDR3 has 14 residues. V lost 3 bases and J 4 bases, leaving 13 bases between the germline ends. Preparation of the TCRbeta library involved a method that used unique molecular identifiers. In TCRdb, the PCR reads were re-called with MiXCR into one record per CDR3 protein. The data show about 540,000 distinct CDR3 sequences, about 17% seen once. This specimen was PBMCs from the stem cell graft donor, taken from the stem cell graft. This chain joins TRBV12-3 or TRBV12-4 and TRBJ2-7, with D tentatively TRBD1 (5 bases). The clonotype comes from a human donor who donated a stem cell graft to a child with acute lymphoblastic leukemia. The CDR3 is CASSFLQGRYEQYF. CDR3 in DNA: TGTGCCAGCAGTTTTCTGCAGGGCAGGTACGAGCAGTACTTC.